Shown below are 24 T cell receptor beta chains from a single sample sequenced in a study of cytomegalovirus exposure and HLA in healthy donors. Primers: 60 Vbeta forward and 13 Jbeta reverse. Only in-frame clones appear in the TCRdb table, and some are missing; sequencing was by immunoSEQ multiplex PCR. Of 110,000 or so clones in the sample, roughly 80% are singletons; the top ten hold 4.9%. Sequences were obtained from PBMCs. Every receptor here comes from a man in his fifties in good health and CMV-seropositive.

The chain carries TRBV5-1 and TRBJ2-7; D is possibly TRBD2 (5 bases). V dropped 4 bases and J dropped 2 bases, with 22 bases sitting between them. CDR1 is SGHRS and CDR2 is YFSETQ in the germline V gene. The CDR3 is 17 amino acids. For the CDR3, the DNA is TGCGCCAGCAGCACCGGGATGAGGGCACCTGGGCCCTACGAGCAGTACTTC. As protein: CASSTGMRAPGPYEQYF.

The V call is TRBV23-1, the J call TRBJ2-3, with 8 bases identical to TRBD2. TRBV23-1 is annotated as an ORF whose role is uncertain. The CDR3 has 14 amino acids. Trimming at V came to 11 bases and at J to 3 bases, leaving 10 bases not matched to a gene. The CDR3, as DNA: TGCGCCCACGGGGGGGCCTGGATTACAGATACGCAGTATTTT. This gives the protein CAHGGAWITDTQYF.

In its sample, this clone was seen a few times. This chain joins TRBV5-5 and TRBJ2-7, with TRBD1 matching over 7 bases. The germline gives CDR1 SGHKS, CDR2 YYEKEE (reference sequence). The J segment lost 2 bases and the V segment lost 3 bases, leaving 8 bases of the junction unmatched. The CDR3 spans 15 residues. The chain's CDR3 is CASSSEGTATYEQYF. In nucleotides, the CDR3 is TGTGCCAGCAGCTCCGAAGGGACAGCCACCTACGAGCAGTACTTC.

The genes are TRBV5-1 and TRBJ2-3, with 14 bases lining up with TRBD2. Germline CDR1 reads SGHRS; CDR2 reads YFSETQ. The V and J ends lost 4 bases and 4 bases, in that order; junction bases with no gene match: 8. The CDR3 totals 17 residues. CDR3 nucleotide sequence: TGCGCCAGCAGCCGGGCGGGACTAGCGGGAGAGGCAGATACGCAGTATTTT. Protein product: CASSRAGLAGEADTQYF.

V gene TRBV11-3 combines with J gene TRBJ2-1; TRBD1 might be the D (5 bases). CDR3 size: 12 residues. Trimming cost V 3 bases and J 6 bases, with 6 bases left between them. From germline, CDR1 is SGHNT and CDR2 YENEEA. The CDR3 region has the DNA TGTGCCAGCAGCTTTCAGGGCAATGAGCAGTTCTTC. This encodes CASSFQGNEQFF.

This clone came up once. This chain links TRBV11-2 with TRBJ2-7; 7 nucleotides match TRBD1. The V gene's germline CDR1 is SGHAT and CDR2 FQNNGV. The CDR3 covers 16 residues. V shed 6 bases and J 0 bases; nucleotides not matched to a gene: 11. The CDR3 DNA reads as TGTGCCAGCAGTTCCCCCGGGGACAGCCGCTCCTACGAGCAGTACTTC. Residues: CASSSPGDSRSYEQYF.

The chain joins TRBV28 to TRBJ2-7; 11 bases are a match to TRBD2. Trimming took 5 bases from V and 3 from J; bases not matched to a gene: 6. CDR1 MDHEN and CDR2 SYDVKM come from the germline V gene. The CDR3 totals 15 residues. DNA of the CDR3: TGTGCCAGCAGTCTTAGCGGGGGGGGATTCTACGAGCAGTACTTC. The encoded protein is CASSLSGGGFYEQYF.

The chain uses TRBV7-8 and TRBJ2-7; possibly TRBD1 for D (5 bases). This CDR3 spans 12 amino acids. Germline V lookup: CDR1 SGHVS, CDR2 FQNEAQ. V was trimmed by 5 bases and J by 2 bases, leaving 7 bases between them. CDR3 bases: TGTGCCAGCAGCCTGGACACCTACGAGCAGTACTTC. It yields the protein CASSLDTYEQYF.

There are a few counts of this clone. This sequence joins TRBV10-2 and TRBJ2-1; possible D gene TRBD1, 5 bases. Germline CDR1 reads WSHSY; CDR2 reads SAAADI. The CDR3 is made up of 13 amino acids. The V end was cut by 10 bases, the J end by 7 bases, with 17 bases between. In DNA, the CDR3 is TGCGCCACTCAGGGTCCGTCTGGGAATGAGCAGTTCTTC. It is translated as CATQGPSGNEQFF.

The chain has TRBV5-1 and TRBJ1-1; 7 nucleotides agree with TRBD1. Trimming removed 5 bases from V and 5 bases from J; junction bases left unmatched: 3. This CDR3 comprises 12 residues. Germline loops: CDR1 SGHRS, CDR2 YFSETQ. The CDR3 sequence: CASRSTGTEAFF. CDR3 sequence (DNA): TGCGCCAGCAGGTCGACAGGGACTGAAGCTTTCTTT.

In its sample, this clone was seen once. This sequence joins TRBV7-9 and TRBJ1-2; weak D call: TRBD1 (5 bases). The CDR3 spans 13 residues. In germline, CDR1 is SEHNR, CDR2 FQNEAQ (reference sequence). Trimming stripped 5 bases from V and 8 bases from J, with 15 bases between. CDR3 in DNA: TGTGCCAGCAGCCCCAGGGTTTCCGAGGGCTACACCTTC. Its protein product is CASSPRVSEGYTF.

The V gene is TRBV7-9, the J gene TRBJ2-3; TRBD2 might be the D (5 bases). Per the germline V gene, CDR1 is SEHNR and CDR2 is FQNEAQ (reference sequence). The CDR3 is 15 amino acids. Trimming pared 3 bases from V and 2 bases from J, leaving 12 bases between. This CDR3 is CASSFLSGNTDTQYF. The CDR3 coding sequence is TGTGCCAGCAGCTTTCTAAGCGGTAACACAGATACGCAGTATTTT.

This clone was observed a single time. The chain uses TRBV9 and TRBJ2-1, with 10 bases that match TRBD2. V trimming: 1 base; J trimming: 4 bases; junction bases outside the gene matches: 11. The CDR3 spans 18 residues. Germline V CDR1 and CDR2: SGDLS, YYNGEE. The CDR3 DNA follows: TGTGCCAGCAGCGTATCCCCCTCGTGGACTAGCGGATACAATGAGCAGTTCTTC. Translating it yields CASSVSPSWTSGYNEQFF.

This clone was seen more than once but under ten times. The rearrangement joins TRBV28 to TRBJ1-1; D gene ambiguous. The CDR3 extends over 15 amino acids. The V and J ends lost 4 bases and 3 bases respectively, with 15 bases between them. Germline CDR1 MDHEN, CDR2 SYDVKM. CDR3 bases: TGTGCCAGCAGTTCACCCAGGAGAGGGTACACTGAAGCTTTCTTT. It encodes CASSSPRRGYTEAFF.

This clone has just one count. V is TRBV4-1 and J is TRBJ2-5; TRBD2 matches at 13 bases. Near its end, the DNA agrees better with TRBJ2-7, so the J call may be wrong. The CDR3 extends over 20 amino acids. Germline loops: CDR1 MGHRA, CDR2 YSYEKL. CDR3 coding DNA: TGCGCCAGCAGCCCGGGGCCGGGACTAGCGGGGACTGGAAGCTCCTACGAGCAGTACTTC. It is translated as CASSPGPGLAGTGSSYEQYF.

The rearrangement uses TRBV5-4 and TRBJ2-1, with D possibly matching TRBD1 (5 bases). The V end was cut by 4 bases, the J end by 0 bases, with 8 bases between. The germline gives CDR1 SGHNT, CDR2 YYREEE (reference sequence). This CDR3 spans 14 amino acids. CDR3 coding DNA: TGTGCCAGCAGCGGGGCAAGCTCCTACAATGAGCAGTTCTTC. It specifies CASSGASSYNEQFF.

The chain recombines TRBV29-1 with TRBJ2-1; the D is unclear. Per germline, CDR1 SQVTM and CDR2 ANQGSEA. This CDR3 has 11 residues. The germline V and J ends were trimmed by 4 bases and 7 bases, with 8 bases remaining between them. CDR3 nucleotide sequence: TGCAGCGTTGGTGAGAGGAATGAGCAGTTCTTC. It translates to CSVGERNEQFF.

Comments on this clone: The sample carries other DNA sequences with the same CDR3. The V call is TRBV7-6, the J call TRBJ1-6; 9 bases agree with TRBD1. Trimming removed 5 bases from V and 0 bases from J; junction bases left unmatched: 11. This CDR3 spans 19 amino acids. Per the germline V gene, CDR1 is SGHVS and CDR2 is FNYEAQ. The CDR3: CASSPLFGTGFSYNSPLHF. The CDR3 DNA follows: TGTGCCAGCAGCCCCCTTTTCGGGACAGGGTTCTCCTATAATTCACCCCTCCACTTT. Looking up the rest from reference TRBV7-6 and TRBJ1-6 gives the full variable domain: GAGVSQSPRYKVTKRGQDVALRCDPISGHVSLYWYRQALGQGPEFLTYFNYEAQQDKSGLPNDRFSAERPEGSISTLTIQRTEQRDSAMYRCASSPLFGTGFSYNSPLHFGNGTRLTVT.

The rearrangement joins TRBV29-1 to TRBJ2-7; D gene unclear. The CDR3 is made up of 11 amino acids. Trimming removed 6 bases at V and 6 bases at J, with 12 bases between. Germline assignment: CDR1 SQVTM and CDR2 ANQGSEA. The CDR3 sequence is CSVLLVAEQYF. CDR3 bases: TGCAGCGTCCTTTTGGTGGCCGAGCAGTACTTC.

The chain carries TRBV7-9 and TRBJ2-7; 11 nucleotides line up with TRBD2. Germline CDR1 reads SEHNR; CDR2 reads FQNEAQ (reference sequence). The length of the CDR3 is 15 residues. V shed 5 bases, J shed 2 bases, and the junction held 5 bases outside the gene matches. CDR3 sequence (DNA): TGTGCCAGCAGCCTTAGCGGGGGGGCCCCCTACGAGCAGTACTTC. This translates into CASSLSGGAPYEQYF.

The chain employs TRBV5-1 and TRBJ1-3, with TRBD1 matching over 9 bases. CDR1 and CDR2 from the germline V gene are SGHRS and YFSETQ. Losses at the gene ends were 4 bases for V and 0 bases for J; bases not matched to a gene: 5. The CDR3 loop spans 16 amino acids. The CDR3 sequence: CASSGGTGNSGNTIYF. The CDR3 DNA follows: TGCGCCAGCAGCGGTGGGACAGGGAACTCTGGAAACACCATATATTTT.

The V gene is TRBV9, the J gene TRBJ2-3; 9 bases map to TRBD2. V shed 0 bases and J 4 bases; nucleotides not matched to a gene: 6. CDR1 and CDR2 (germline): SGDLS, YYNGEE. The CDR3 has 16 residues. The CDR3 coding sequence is TGTGCCAGCAGCGTAGCCGGGACTAGCCAGGCAGATACGCAGTATTTT. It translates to CASSVAGTSQADTQYF.

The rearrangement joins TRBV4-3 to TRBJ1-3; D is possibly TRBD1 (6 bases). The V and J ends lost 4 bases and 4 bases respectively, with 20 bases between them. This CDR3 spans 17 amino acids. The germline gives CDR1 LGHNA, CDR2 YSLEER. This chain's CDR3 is CASSPSTDQGSGNTIYF. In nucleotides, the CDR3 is TGCGCCAGCAGCCCCTCCACCGATCAGGGGTCCGGAAACACCATATATTTT.

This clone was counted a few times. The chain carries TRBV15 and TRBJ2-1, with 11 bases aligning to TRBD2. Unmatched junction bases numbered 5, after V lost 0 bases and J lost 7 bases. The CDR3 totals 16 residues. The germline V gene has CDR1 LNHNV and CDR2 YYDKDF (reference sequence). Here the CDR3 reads CATSRDRASGRNEQFF. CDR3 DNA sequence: TGTGCCACCAGCAGAGATCGAGCTAGCGGGAGGAATGAGCAGTTCTTC.